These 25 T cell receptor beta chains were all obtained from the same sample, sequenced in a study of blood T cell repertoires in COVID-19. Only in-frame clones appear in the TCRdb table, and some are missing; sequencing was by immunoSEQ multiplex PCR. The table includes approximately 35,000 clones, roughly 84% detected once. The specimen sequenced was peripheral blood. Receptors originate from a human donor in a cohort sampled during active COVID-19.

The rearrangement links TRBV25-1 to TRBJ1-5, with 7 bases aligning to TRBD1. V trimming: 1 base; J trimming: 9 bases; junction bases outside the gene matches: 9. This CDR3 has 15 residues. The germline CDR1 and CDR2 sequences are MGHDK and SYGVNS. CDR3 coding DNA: TGTGCCAGCAGTGAATCCGGGACAGAGGCCCGGCCCCAGCATTTT. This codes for CASSESGTEARPQHF.

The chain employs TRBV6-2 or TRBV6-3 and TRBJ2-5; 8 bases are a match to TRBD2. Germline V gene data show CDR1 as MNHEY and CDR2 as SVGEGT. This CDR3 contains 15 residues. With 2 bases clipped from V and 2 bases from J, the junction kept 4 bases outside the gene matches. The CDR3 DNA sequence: TGTGCCAGCAGTTACGGTGGCGGGGGGCAAGAGACCCAGTACTTC. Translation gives CASSYGGGGQETQYF.

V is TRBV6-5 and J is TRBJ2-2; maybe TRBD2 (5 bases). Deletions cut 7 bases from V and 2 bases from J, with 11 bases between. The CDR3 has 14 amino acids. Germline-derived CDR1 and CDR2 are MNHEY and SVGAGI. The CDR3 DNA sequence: TGTGCCAGCATAAAGTCGGGAAACACCGGGGAGCTGTTTTTT. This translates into CASIKSGNTGELFF.

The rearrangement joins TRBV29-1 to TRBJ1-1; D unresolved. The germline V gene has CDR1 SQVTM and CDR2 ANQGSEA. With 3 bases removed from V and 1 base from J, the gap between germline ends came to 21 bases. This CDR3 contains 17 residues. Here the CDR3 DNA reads TGCAGCGTTGACCGATACGGCATGAGAGGAAGGAACACTGAAGCTTTCTTT. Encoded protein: CSVDRYGMRGRNTEAFF.

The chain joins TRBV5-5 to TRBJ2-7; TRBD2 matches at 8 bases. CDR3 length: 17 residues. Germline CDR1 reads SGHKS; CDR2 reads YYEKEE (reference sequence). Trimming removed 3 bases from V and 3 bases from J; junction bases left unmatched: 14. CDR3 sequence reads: CASSYPSGGAVFYEQYF. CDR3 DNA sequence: TGTGCCAGCAGCTACCCAAGCGGGGGCGCCGTCTTCTACGAGCAGTACTTC.

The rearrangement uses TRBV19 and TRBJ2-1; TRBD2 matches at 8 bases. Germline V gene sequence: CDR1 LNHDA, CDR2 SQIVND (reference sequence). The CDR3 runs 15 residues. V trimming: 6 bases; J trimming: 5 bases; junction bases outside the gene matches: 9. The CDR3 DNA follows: TGTGCCAGTAGCATCGAAGCGGGAGCAGACAATGAGCAGTTCTTC. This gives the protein CASSIEAGADNEQFF.

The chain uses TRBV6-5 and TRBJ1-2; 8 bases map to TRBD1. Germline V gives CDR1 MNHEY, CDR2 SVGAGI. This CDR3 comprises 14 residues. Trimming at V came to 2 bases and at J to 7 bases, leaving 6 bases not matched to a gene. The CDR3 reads CASSYRTGRGGYTF. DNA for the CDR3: TGTGCCAGCAGTTACCGGACAGGGAGGGGTGGCTACACCTTC.

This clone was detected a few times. The chain's CDR3 is CATTSTGYGYNSPLHF. The DNA for the CDR3 is TGCGCCACCACTTCAACAGGGTATGGCTATAATTCACCCCTCCACTTT. The V and J genes are TRBV4-1 and TRBJ1-6; D possibly corresponds to TRBD1 (6 bases). V lost 10 bases and J lost 3, with 19 bases in between. The length of the CDR3 is 16 residues. The germline CDR1 and CDR2 sequences are MGHRA and YSYEKL.

The CDR3 spells CASSFGPGGNQPQHF. CDR3 DNA sequence: TGTGCCAGCAGCTTCGGACCGGGAGGCAATCAGCCCCAGCATTTT. The V and J genes are TRBV7-9 and TRBJ1-5; D is uncertain. Trimming cost V 3 bases and J 2 bases, with 11 bases left between them. Germline CDR1 is SEHNR and CDR2 is FQNEAQ (reference sequence). CDR3 size: 15 residues.

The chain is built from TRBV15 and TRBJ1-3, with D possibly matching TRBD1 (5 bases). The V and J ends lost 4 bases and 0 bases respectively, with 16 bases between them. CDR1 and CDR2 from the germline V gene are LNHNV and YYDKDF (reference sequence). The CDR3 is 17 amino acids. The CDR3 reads CATSISLQAYSGNTIYF. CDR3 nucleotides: TGTGCCACCAGCATTTCCCTACAGGCCTACTCTGGAAACACCATATATTTT. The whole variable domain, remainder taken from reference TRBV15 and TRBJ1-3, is DAMVIQNPRYQVTQFGKPVTLSCSQTLNHNVMYWYQQKSSQAPKLLFHYYDKDFNNEADTPDNFQSRRPNTSFCFLDIRSPGLGDTAMYLCATSISLQAYSGNTIYFGEGSWLTVV.

The CDR3 DNA follows: TGTGCCAGCAGCGCCAGGGGGCCCCGCTACAATGAGCAGTTCTTC. It translates to CASSARGPRYNEQFF. This chain connects TRBV7-2 to TRBJ2-1, with 8 bases that match TRBD1. This CDR3 contains 15 residues. Germline lookup yields CDR1 SGHTA and CDR2 FQGNSA. V was clipped by 5 bases and J by 3 bases; unmatched bases: 6.

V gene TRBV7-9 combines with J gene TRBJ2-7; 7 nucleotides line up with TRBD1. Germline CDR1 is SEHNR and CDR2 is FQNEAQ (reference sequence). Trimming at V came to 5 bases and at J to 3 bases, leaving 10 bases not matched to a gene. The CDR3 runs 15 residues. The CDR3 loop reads CASSRGTESLYEQYF. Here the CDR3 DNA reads TGTGCCAGCAGCCGAGGGACAGAGAGCCTCTACGAGCAGTACTTC. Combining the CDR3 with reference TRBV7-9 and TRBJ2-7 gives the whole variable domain DTGVSQNPRHKITKRGQNVTFRCDPISEHNRLYWYRQTLGQGPEFLTYFQNEAQLEKSRLLSDRFSAERPKGSFSTLEIQRTEQGDSAMYLCASSRGTESLYEQYFGPGTRLTVT.

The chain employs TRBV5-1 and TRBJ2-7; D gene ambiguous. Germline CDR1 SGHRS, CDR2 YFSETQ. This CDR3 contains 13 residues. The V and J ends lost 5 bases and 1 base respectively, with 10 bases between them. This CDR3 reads CASRSAVSYEQYF. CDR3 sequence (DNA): TGCGCCAGCAGATCCGCGGTGTCCTACGAGCAGTACTTC.

The CDR3 loop is CASSYSGRETYQPQHF. The CDR3 nucleotides read TGTGCCAGCAGCTACTCAGGCAGGGAAACGTATCAGCCCCAGCATTTT. The chain employs TRBV3-1 (or the pseudogene TRBV3-2) and TRBJ1-5; perhaps TRBD1 as D (5 bases). Germline-derived CDR1 and CDR2 are LGHDT and YNNKEL (reference sequence). The length of the CDR3 is 16 residues. Between the trimmed V and J ends, which lost 5 bases and 5 bases, there was a span of 19 bases.

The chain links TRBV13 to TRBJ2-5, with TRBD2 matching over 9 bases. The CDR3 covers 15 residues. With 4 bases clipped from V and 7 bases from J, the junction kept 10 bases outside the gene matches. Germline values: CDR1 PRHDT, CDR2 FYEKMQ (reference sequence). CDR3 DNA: TGTGCCAGCAGCTCACCGGGACTAGCATTAGGGACCCAGTACTTC. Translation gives CASSSPGLALGTQYF.

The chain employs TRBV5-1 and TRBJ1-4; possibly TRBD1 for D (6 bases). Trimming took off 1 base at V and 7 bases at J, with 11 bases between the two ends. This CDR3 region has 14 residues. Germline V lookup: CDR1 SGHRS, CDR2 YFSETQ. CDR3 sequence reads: CASSLTGYFEKLFF. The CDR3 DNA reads TGCGCCAGCAGCTTGACAGGGTACTTTGAAAAACTGTTTTTT.

CDR3 residues: CATSDSRTPGRPYGYTF. CDR3 DNA: TGTGCCACCAGTGATTCAAGGACCCCTGGGAGGCCTTATGGCTACACCTTC. The V call is TRBV24-1, the J call TRBJ1-2; D call uncertain. Trimming cost V 2 bases and J 5 bases, with 20 bases left between them. Germline values: CDR1 KGHDR, CDR2 SFDVKD. There are 17 residues in the CDR3.

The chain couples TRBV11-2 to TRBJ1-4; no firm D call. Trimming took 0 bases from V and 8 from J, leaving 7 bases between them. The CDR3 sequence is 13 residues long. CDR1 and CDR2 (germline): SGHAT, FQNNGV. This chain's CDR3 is CASSLDLPEKLFF. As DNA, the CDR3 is TGTGCCAGCAGCTTAGATCTTCCCGAAAAACTGTTTTTT.

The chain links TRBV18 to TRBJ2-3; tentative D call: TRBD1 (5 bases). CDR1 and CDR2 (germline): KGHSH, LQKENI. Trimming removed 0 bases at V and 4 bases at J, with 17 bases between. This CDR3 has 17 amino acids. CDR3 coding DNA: TGTGCCAGCTCACCACCGGGGCTAGTAAGGGGCGCAGATACGCAGTATTTT. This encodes CASSPPGLVRGADTQYF.

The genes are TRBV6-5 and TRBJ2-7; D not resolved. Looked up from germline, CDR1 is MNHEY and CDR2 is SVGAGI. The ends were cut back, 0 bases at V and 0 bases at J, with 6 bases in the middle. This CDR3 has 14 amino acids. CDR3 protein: CASSYSRNSYEQYF. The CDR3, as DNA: TGTGCCAGCAGTTACTCGCGTAACTCCTACGAGCAGTACTTC.

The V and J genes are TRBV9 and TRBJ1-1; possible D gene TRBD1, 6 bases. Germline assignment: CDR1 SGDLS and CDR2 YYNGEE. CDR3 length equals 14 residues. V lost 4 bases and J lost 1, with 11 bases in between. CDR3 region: CASSTPTGNTEAFF. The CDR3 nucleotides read TGTGCCAGCAGCACCCCGACAGGGAACACTGAAGCTTTCTTT.

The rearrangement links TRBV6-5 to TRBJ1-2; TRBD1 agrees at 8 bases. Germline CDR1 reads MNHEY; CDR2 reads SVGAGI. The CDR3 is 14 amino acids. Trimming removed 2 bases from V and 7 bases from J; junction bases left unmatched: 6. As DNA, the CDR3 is TGTGCCAGCAGTTACACGGGACAGGCGTCTGGCTACACCTTC. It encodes CASSYTGQASGYTF.

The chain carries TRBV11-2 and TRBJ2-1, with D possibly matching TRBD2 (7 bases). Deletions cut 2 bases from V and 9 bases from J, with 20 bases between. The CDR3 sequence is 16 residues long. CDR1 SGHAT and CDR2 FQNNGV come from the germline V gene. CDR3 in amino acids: CASSLFLGGATAEQFF. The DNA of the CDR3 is TGTGCCAGCAGCTTATTTTTGGGGGGGGCGACAGCTGAGCAGTTCTTC.

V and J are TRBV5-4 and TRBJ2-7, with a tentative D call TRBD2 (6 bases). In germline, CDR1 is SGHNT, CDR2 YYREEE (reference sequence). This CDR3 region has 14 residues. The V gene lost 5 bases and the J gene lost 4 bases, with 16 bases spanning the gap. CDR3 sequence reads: CASRIGGAGYEQYF. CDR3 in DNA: TGTGCCAGCAGAATTGGCGGGGCAGGGTACGAGCAGTACTTC.

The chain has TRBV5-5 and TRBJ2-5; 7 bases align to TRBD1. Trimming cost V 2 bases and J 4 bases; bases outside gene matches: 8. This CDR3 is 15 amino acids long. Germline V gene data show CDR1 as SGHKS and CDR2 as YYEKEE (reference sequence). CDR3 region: CASSLTGVFIETQYF. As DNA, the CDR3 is TGTGCCAGCAGCTTAACAGGGGTGTTTATAGAGACCCAGTACTTC.